The 2 T cell receptor beta chains presented below share a single source sample, sequenced in a study of blood T cell repertoires in COVID-19. Using immunoSEQ multiplex PCR, the repertoire was profiled, and TCRdb retains in-frame clones only, with some absent. The table records hundreds of thousands of clones, about 83% of them present only once. Material: peripheral blood. All receptors derive from a woman in her twenties or thirties with COVID-19, enrolled during active disease.

The V call is TRBV24-1, the J call TRBJ2-1; 13 nucleotides align to TRBD2. Unmatched junction bases numbered 1, after V lost 3 bases and J lost 6 bases. The germline V gene encodes CDR1 KGHDR and CDR2 SFDVKD. There are 15 residues in the CDR3. This CDR3 reads CATSDRTSGSNEQFF. The CDR3 nucleotides read TGTGCCACCAGTGATCGGACTAGCGGGAGCAATGAGCAGTTCTTC.

This clone occurred a few times. The CDR3 loop is CSASPGGYGYTF. CDR3 nucleotides: TGCAGTGCTAGTCCCGGTGGCTATGGCTACACCTTC. This rearrangement joins TRBV20-1 to TRBJ1-2; no reliable D call. Germline-derived CDR1 and CDR2 are DFQATT and SNEGSKA (reference sequence). The CDR3 length is 12 residues. Trimming cost V 3 bases and J 4 bases, with 9 bases left between them.